These 31 T cell receptor beta chains share one sample of origin, sequenced in a study of radiotherapy plus CTLA-4 blockade in lung cancer. TCRdb's copy holds only in-frame clones and misses some; the assay was immunoSEQ multiplex PCR. The sample contains about 43,000 clones, roughly 64% of which appear only once. This specimen consisted of peripheral blood, obtained from a patient treated with radiotherapy plus ipilimumab. These receptors were taken from a human donor with non-small cell lung cancer who had a partial response to radiotherapy plus ipilimumab.

The V gene is TRBV18, the J gene TRBJ2-5, with no clear D. Germline-derived CDR1 and CDR2 are KGHSH and LQKENI. V lost 3 bases, J lost 3 bases, and 2 bases lay in between. This CDR3 region has 11 residues. In DNA, the CDR3 is TGTGCCAGCTCACCTAAAGAGACCCAGTACTTC. It yields the protein CASSPKETQYF. Looking up the rest from reference TRBV18 and TRBJ2-5 gives the full variable domain: NAGVMQNPRHLVRRRGQEARLRCSPMKGHSHVYWYRQLPEEGLKFMVYLQKENIIDESGMPKERFSAEFPKEGPSILRIQQVVRGDSAAYFCASSPKETQYFGPGTRLLVL.

This rearrangement joins TRBV7-2 to TRBJ1-6; D may be TRBD1 (5 bases). V was clipped by 5 bases and J by 6 bases, with 20 bases between them. The CDR3 has 17 residues. Germline-derived CDR1 and CDR2 are SGHTA and FQGNSA. CDR3 amino acids: CASSARSKGVSNSPLHF. As DNA, the CDR3 is TGTGCCAGCAGCGCACGGTCGAAAGGGGTTAGTAATTCACCCCTCCACTTT.

The chain combines TRBV15 with TRBJ2-1; 7 positions agree with TRBD1. The junction had 11 bases not matched to a gene; V was cut back by 2 bases and J by 10 bases. The CDR3 spans 15 residues. The germline V gene has CDR1 LNHNV and CDR2 YYDKDF (reference sequence). The chain's CDR3 is CATSRLGQAPLEQFF. The CDR3 DNA is TGTGCCACCAGCAGACTTGGACAGGCCCCTCTGGAGCAGTTCTTC.

The chain is built from TRBV7-2 and TRBJ2-1; TRBD2 might be the D (6 bases). Per germline, CDR1 SGHTA and CDR2 FQGNSA. This CDR3 has 12 residues. V shed 3 bases and J shed 9 bases, with 9 bases lying between them. The CDR3, as DNA: TGTGCCAGCAGCTTCCACGGGAGTGAGCAGTTCTTC. This sequence encodes CASSFHGSEQFF.

Only a few counts were recorded for this clone. V gene TRBV18 combines with J gene TRBJ2-5; D is uncertain. Trimming left V 3 bases short and J 2 bases short, with 10 bases between. This CDR3 region has 14 residues. Germline assignment: CDR1 KGHSH and CDR2 LQKENI. DNA of the CDR3: TGTGCCAGCTCACCCGAACAGAGACAAGAGACCCAGTACTTC. Its protein product is CASSPEQRQETQYF.

The table lists this clone with a few counts. This chain connects TRBV9 to TRBJ2-2, with 8 bases that match TRBD2. Germline-derived CDR1 and CDR2 are SGDLS and YYNGEE. This CDR3 has 14 amino acids. The J segment lost 6 bases and the V segment lost 2 bases, leaving 3 bases of the junction unmatched. The CDR3 sequence: CASSVAGGPGELFF. The CDR3, as DNA: TGTGCCAGCAGCGTTGCGGGGGGACCCGGGGAGCTGTTTTTT.

The J gene is TRBJ1-3, the V gene TRBV5-1, with D hard to call. The ends were cut back, 0 bases at V and 4 bases at J, with 11 bases in the middle. The CDR3 spans 15 residues. Germline V gives CDR1 SGHRS, CDR2 YFSETQ. CDR3 sequence (DNA): TGCGCCAGCAGCTTGGTACCGGAGCGGGGAAACACCATATATTTT. This encodes CASSLVPERGNTIYF. The whole variable domain, filled in from reference TRBV5-1 and TRBJ1-3, reads KAGVTQTPRYLIKTRGQQVTLSCSPISGHRSVSWYQQTPGQGLQFLFEYFSETQRNKGNFPGRFSGRQFSNSRSEMNVSTLELGDSALYLCASSLVPERGNTIYFGEGSWLTVV.

The V call is TRBV27, the J call TRBJ2-6; D possibly corresponds to TRBD1 (6 bases). V was trimmed by 3 bases and J by 4 bases, leaving 13 bases between them. This CDR3 is built from 16 residues. The germline gives CDR1 MNHEY, CDR2 SMNVEV (reference sequence). The CDR3 loop is CASSFQGTAGANVLTF. The CDR3 nucleotides are TGTGCCAGCAGTTTCCAGGGGACGGCGGGGGCCAACGTCCTGACTTTC.

The rearrangement joins TRBV27 to TRBJ2-7; weak D call: TRBD1 (6 bases). There are 14 residues in the CDR3. The germline CDR1 and CDR2 sequences are MNHEY and SMNVEV (reference sequence). Trimming cost V 3 bases and J 5 bases, with 14 bases left between them. This chain's CDR3 is CASSLLQGSHEQYF. The CDR3 nucleotides read TGTGCCAGCAGTTTGTTACAGGGATCCCACGAGCAGTACTTC.

The chain employs TRBV18 and TRBJ2-5; the match to TRBD2 covers 7 bases. This CDR3 has 14 amino acids. Per germline, CDR1 KGHSH and CDR2 LQKENI. V shed 3 bases, J shed 5 bases, and the junction held 6 bases outside the gene matches. For the CDR3, the DNA is TGTGCCAGCTCACCCAGCGGGGTAGGTGAGACCCAGTACTTC. This gives the protein CASSPSGVGETQYF.

This chain connects TRBV7-9 to TRBJ2-1, with a possible D match to TRBD1 (5 bases). Germline loops: CDR1 SEHNR, CDR2 FQNEAQ (reference sequence). The V end lost 2 bases, the J end lost 10 bases, and 9 bases lay between the germline ends. The length of the CDR3 is 12 residues. The CDR3 DNA sequence: TGTGCCAGCAGCTTAATAGCAGGGGAGCAGTTCTTC. This translates into CASSLIAGEQFF.

The chain uses TRBV5-6 and TRBJ2-5; D might be TRBD1 (6 bases). Germline V gene sequence: CDR1 SGHDT, CDR2 YYEEEE. CDR3 size: 15 residues. Trimming shortened V by 1 base and J by 5 bases, and 15 bases separated the two germline ends. The CDR3 DNA reads as TGTGCCAGCAGCTTGCTCAAACAGGGTATGGAGACCCAGTACTTC. This translates into CASSLLKQGMETQYF.

The chain employs TRBV11-2 and TRBJ2-7, with TRBD1 identical over 8 bases. V shed 3 bases, J shed 5 bases, and the junction held 3 bases outside the gene matches. This CDR3 comprises 13 residues. Germline values: CDR1 SGHAT, CDR2 FQNNGV. CDR3: CASSLGQDNEQYF. The CDR3 DNA reads TGTGCCAGCAGCTTGGGACAGGACAACGAGCAGTACTTC.

This clone was counted a few times. The chain links TRBV6-5 to TRBJ2-7, with D tentatively TRBD2 (6 bases). CDR1 is MNHEY and CDR2 is SVGAGI in the germline V gene. The V gene lost 0 bases and the J gene lost 0 bases, with 12 bases spanning the gap. CDR3 length: 16 amino acids. The CDR3 nucleotides read TGTGCCAGCAGTTACTCAGGAGGGGCCAGCTCCTACGAGCAGTACTTC. Amino acid sequence: CASSYSGGASSYEQYF.

This clone came up a few times. This chain links TRBV27 with TRBJ1-1; 8 nucleotides agree with TRBD1. Germline CDR1 and CDR2: MNHEY and SMNVEV (reference sequence). V shed 2 bases and J 6 bases; nucleotides not matched to a gene: 8. The CDR3 has 15 residues. CDR3 in DNA: TGTGCCAGCAGTTTAAAGTCAGGGGGCTTCGCTGAAGCTTTCTTT. Amino acids: CASSLKSGGFAEAFF.

This clone was picked up many times. This sequence joins TRBV5-1 and TRBJ1-1; D perhaps matches TRBD1 (5 bases). Per the germline V gene, CDR1 is SGHRS and CDR2 is YFSETQ. V was trimmed by 5 bases and J by 0 bases, leaving 8 bases between them. The CDR3 runs to 13 residues. For the CDR3, the DNA is TGCGCCAGCAGACAGGCGATGAACACTGAAGCTTTCTTT. This translates into CASRQAMNTEAFF.

This clone occurred a few times. The CDR3 bases are TGTGCCAGCAGCTCGAAACAACAGGGAGCAAATCAGCCCCAGCATTTT. Translating it yields CASSSKQQGANQPQHF. This chain joins TRBV5-6 and TRBJ1-5; tentatively, D is TRBD1 (6 bases). V lost 3 bases, J lost 4 bases, and 17 bases lay in between. Germline V gene data show CDR1 as SGHDT and CDR2 as YYEEEE. The CDR3 runs 16 residues.

The gene calls are TRBV5-1 and TRBJ2-5, with 8 bases that match TRBD2. CDR3 length equals 15 residues. The V and J ends lost 6 bases and 1 base, in that order; junction bases with no gene match: 8. In germline, CDR1 is SGHRS, CDR2 YFSETQ. In DNA form, the CDR3 reads TGCGCCAGCACCCGAGCGGGAGAGTCCCAAGAGACCCAGTACTTC. Translation: CASTRAGESQETQYF.

The V and J genes are TRBV7-6 and TRBJ2-1; D remains ambiguous. The CDR3 is 13 residues long. V lost 3 bases, J lost 6 bases, and 9 bases lay in between. CDR1 is SGHVS, CDR2 FNYEAQ, per germline. The CDR3 coding sequence is TGTGCCAGCAGCTTGACTCGTGGCAATGAGCAGTTCTTC. Translated, it gives CASSLTRGNEQFF.

The chain is built from TRBV10-3 and TRBJ1-4; 7 nucleotides line up with TRBD1. V shed 5 bases and J 5 bases; nucleotides not matched to a gene: 5. The CDR3 is made up of 14 amino acids. Germline CDR1 is ENHRY and CDR2 is SYGVKD. In nucleotides, the CDR3 is TGTGCCATCAGTCGGGACAGTTCCAATGAAAAACTGTTTTTT. This codes for CAISRDSSNEKLFF.

The chain is built from TRBV28 and TRBJ2-1; D perhaps matches TRBD2 (6 bases). The CDR3 is made up of 19 amino acids. Per the germline V gene, CDR1 is MDHEN and CDR2 is SYDVKM. The V end was cut by 1 base, the J end by 9 bases, with 28 bases between. In DNA, the CDR3 is TGTGCCAGCAGTTTATATCTCTTTTCTTCGGGACTCAGGTCGAGTGAGCAGTTCTTC. It is translated as CASSLYLFSSGLRSSEQFF. The full variable domain, with the rest looked up from reference TRBV28 and TRBJ2-1, is DVKVTQSSRYLVKRTGEKVFLECVQDMDHENMFWYRQDPGLGLRLIYFSYDVKMKEKGDIPEGYSVSREKKERFSLILESASTNQTSMYLCASSLYLFSSGLRSSEQFFGPGTRLTVL.

The rearrangement links TRBV11-2 to TRBJ2-5; D is perhaps TRBD1 (6 bases). The CDR3 spans 14 residues. Germline CDR1 reads SGHAT; CDR2 reads FQNNGV. Trimming cost V 1 base and J 4 bases, with 10 bases left between them. CDR3 nucleotide sequence: TGTGCCAGCAGCTTAGCGCAGGGGAGAGAGACCCAGTACTTC. This codes for CASSLAQGRETQYF. The full variable domain, completed using reference TRBV11-2 and TRBJ2-5, is EAGVAQSPRYKIIEKRQSVAFWCNPISGHATLYWYQQILGQGPKLLIQFQNNGVVDDSQLPKDRFSAERLKGVDSTLKIQPAKLEDSAVYLCASSLAQGRETQYFGPGTRLLVL.

V and J are TRBV6-5 and TRBJ2-3; D uncertain. This CDR3 is 13 amino acids long. Germline lookup yields CDR1 MNHEY and CDR2 SVGAGI. The ends were cut back, 2 bases at V and 2 bases at J, with 5 bases in the middle. The CDR3 here is CASSYVDTDTQYF. CDR3 sequence (DNA): TGTGCCAGCAGTTACGTAGACACAGATACGCAGTATTTT.

The genes are TRBV5-1 and TRBJ2-5; D may be TRBD1 (6 bases). TRBJ2-7 matches the DNA end more closely, so the J call is doubtful. The CDR3 is made up of 14 amino acids. Looked up from germline, CDR1 is SGHRS and CDR2 is YFSETQ. In nucleotides, the CDR3 is TGCGCCAGCAGCTTGGCGCAGGGGTCGAGCGAGCAGTACTTC. It encodes CASSLAQGSSEQYF.

The V call is TRBV19, the J call TRBJ2-7; no clear D gene. Germline-derived CDR1 and CDR2 are LNHDA and SQIVND (reference sequence). V lost 2 bases to trimming and J lost 2 bases, with 10 bases between them. CDR3 size: 14 residues. CDR3 residues: CASSISPGAYEQYF. The CDR3 DNA sequence: TGTGCCAGTAGTATAAGTCCTGGAGCCTACGAGCAGTACTTC.

This clone was seen more than once but under ten times. The DNA of the CDR3 is TGCAGCGTCGCCTCAGGGGATCGAGAGACCCAGTACTTC. Its protein is CSVASGDRETQYF. V usage is TRBV29-1 and J usage is TRBJ2-5; D perhaps matches TRBD1 (6 bases). Trimming pared 6 bases from V and 4 bases from J, leaving 15 bases between. The CDR3 sequence is 13 residues long. Germline-derived CDR1 and CDR2 are SQVTM and ANQGSEA.

This clone has just a few counts. The genes are TRBV2 and TRBJ1-3; D is possibly TRBD1 (5 bases). Germline values: CDR1 SNHLY, CDR2 FYNNEI. The CDR3 has 15 residues. Trimming cost V 4 bases and J 2 bases, with 12 bases left between them. Here the CDR3 reads CASSGQGSTGNTIYF. The CDR3 nucleotides are TGTGCCAGCAGTGGTCAGGGAAGCACTGGAAACACCATATATTTT.

The chain is built from TRBV30 and TRBJ1-2; D possibly corresponds to TRBD1 (5 bases). The length of the CDR3 is 13 residues. Germline CDR1 reads GTSNPN; CDR2 reads SVGIG (reference sequence). V was pared by 2 bases and J by 7 bases, with 14 bases between. In nucleotides, the CDR3 is TGTGCCTGGAGTCGGGAGGGGCTGGGTGGCTACACCTTC. This sequence encodes CAWSREGLGGYTF. Complete variable domain (other parts from reference TRBV30 and TRBJ1-2): SQTIHQWPATLVQPVGSPLSLECTVEGTSNPNLYWYRQAAGRGLQLLFYSVGIGQISSEVPQNLSASRPQDRQFILSSKKLLLSDSGFYLCAWSREGLGGYTFGSGTRLTVV.

This clone was detected ten times or more. The chain uses TRBV7-3 and TRBJ1-1; D is unclear. Germline values: CDR1 SGHTA, CDR2 FQGTGA. This CDR3 is built from 13 residues. With 4 bases removed from V and 4 bases from J, the gap between germline ends came to 10 bases. The CDR3 DNA reads as TGTGCCAGCAGCTCTTATTCCGGCACTGAAGCTTTCTTT. It codes for CASSSYSGTEAFF.

The rearrangement uses TRBV2 and TRBJ2-7; TRBD1 aligns across 8 bases. The CDR3 is made up of 17 amino acids. Germline-derived CDR1 and CDR2 are SNHLY and FYNNEI. V shed 5 bases and J 4 bases; nucleotides not matched to a gene: 16. The CDR3 loop reads CASSLPGTGQVSYEQYF. Written as DNA, the CDR3 is TGTGCCAGCAGTTTACCGGGGACAGGTCAGGTATCATACGAGCAGTACTTC.

The gene calls are TRBV5-1 and TRBJ1-1; D possibly corresponds to TRBD1 (5 bases). Looked up from germline, CDR1 is SGHRS and CDR2 is YFSETQ. Between the trimmed V and J ends, which lost 6 bases and 4 bases, there was a span of 22 bases. This CDR3 spans 16 amino acids. CDR3 in DNA: TGCGCCAGCACCTGGGGGGTCGGCGGGTGGGGCACTGAAGCTTTCTTT. It yields the protein CASTWGVGGWGTEAFF.